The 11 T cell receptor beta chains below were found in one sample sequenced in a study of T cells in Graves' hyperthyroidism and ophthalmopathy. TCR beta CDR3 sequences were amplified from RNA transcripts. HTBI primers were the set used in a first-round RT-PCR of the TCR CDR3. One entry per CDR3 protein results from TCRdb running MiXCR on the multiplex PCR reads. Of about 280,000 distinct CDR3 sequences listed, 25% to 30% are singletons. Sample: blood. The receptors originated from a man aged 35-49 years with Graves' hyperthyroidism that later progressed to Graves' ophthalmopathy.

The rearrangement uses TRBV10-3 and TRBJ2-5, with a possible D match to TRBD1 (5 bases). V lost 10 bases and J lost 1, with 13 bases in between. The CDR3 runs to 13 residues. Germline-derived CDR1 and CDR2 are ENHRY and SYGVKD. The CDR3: CATADRSQETQYF. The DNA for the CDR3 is TGTGCCACCGCAGACAGAAGCCAAGAGACCCAGTACTTC.

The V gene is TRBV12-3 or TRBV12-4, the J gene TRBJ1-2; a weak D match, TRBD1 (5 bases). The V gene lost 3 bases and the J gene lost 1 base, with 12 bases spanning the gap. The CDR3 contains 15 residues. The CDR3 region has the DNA TGTGCCAGCAGTTTCGCGTTGAGGGGTAACTATGGCTACACCTTC. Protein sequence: CASSFALRGNYGYTF.

Here the CDR3 reads CASSPKTGAPGELFF. The CDR3 DNA sequence: TGTGCCAGCTCACCAAAGACAGGGGCCCCCGGGGAGCTGTTTTTT. This rearrangement joins TRBV18 to TRBJ2-2, with 8 bases aligning to TRBD1. There are 15 residues in the CDR3. The germline CDR1 and CDR2 sequences are KGHSH and LQKENI. With 2 bases clipped from V and 6 bases from J, the junction kept 5 bases outside the gene matches.

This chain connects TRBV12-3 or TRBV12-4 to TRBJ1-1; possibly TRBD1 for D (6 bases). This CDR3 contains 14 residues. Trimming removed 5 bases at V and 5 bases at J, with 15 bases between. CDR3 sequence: CASSLGGGITEAFF. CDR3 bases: TGTGCCAGCAGTCTAGGAGGGGGAATTACTGAAGCTTTCTTT.

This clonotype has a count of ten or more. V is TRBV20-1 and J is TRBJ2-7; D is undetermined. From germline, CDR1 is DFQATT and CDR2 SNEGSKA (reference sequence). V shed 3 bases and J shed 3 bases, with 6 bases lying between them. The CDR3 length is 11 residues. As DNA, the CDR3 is TGCAGTGCTAGTAGTATCTACGAGCAGTACTTC. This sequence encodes CSASSIYEQYF.

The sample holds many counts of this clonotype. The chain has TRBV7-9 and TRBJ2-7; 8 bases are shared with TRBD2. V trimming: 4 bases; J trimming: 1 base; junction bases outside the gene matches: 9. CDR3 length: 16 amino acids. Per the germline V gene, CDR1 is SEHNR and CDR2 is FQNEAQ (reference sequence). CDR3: CASSSSLTSGSYEQYF. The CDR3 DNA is TGTGCCAGCAGCTCTAGCCTCACTAGCGGTTCCTACGAGCAGTACTTC.

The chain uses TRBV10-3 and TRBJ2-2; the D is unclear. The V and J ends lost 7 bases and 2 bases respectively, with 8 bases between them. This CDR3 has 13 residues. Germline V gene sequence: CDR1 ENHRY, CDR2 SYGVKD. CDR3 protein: CAIKAGNTGELFF. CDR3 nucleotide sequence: TGTGCCATCAAGGCAGGAAACACCGGGGAGCTGTTTTTT.

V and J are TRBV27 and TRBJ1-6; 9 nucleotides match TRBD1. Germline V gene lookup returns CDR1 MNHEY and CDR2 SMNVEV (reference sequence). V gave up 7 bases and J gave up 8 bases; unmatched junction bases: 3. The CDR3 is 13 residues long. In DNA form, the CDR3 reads TGTGCCAGCAACAGGGGGCTGGATTCACCCCTCCACTTT. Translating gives CASNRGLDSPLHF.

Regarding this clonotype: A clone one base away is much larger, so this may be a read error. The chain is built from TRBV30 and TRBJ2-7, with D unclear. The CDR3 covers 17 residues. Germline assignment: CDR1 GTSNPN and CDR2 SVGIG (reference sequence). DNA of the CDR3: TGTGCCTGGAGTTCGAGGAGATCGACAATCAGCTCCTGCGAGCAGTACTTC. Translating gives CAWSSRRSTISSCEQYF.

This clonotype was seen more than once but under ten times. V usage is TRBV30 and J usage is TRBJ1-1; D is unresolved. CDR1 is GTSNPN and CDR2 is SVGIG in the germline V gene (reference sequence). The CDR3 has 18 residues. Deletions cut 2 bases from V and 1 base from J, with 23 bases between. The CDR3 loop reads CAWSTWLGSATGNTEAFF. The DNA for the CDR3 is TGTGCCTGGAGTACATGGTTGGGTTCAGCCACCGGGAACACTGAAGCTTTCTTT.

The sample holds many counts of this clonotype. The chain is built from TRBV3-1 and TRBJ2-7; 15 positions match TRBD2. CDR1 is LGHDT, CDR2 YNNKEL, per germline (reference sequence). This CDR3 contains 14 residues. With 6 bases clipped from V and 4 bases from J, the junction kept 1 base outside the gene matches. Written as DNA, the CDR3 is TGTGCCAGCAGGGGGACTAGCGGGGGGTACGAGCAGTACTTC. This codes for CASRGTSGGYEQYF.